A single sample gave rise to the 19 T cell receptor beta chains below, sequenced in a study of cytomegalovirus exposure and HLA in healthy donors. PCR employed 60 Vbeta and 13 Jbeta primers. Here immunoSEQ multiplex PCR was the method, and the copy in TCRdb shows in-frame clones only, minus some. Found here are some 180,000 clones, about 85% of them singletons; the top ten hold less than 1.5%. Specimen: PBMCs. These receptors originate from a girl aged 5-17 years in good health and CMV-seropositive.

The genes are TRBV4-1 and TRBJ2-7, with D possibly matching TRBD2 (6 bases). V dropped 2 bases and J dropped 0 bases, with 17 bases sitting between them. This CDR3 comprises 17 residues. Germline V gene data show CDR1 as MGHRA and CDR2 as YSYEKL. The CDR3, as DNA: TGCGCCAGCAGCCAACCCCCTGGGGTAGCGGTCTCCTACGAGCAGTACTTC. Translated, it gives CASSQPPGVAVSYEQYF.

The chain links TRBV6-6 to TRBJ2-3; 7 nucleotides match TRBD2. This CDR3 comprises 15 residues. V lost 6 bases and J lost 0; bases outside the gene matches: 6. CDR1 and CDR2 from the germline V gene are MNHNY and SVGAGI (reference sequence). This CDR3 is CASSRREASTDTQYF. The DNA for the CDR3 is TGTGCCAGCAGCCGCCGGGAGGCTAGCACAGATACGCAGTATTTT.

The chain is built from TRBV5-1 and TRBJ2-2, with TRBD2 matching over 9 bases. This CDR3 comprises 14 residues. Germline values: CDR1 SGHRS, CDR2 YFSETQ. V lost 6 bases, J lost 1 base, and 1 base stayed unmatched. CDR3 residues: CASTSGVNTGELFF. CDR3 DNA sequence: TGCGCCAGCACTAGCGGGGTGAACACCGGGGAGCTGTTTTTT. Based on the CDR3 plus reference TRBV5-1 and TRBJ2-2, the full variable domain is KAGVTQTPRYLIKTRGQQVTLSCSPISGHRSVSWYQQTPGQGLQFLFEYFSETQRNKGNFPGRFSGRQFSNSRSEMNVSTLELGDSALYLCASTSGVNTGELFFGEGSRLTVL.

The V call is TRBV9, the J call TRBJ2-4; D is unclear. Trimming pared 0 bases from V and 4 bases from J, leaving 20 bases between. The CDR3 length is 18 residues. CDR1 and CDR2 (germline): SGDLS, YYNGEE. The chain's CDR3 is CASSVAKSPRGDKNIQYF. DNA for the CDR3: TGTGCCAGCAGCGTAGCTAAGAGCCCCCGCGGAGATAAAAACATTCAGTACTTC.

The gene calls are TRBV2 and TRBJ1-1; 9 bases align to TRBD1. The V segment lost 1 base and the J segment 3 bases; nucleotides outside the gene matches: 0. From germline, CDR1 is SNHLY and CDR2 FYNNEI. There are 14 residues in the CDR3. CDR3 DNA sequence: TGTGCCAGCAGTGAAGGGACAGGGGACACTGAAGCTTTCTTT. It codes for CASSEGTGDTEAFF.

This clone appeared once. The rearrangement uses TRBV18 and TRBJ2-3, with 9 positions matching TRBD2. The CDR3 runs to 20 residues. The trim removed 6 bases at V and 2 bases at J, leaving 21 bases unmatched. Germline CDR1 KGHSH, CDR2 LQKENI. The CDR3 loop is CASSNTGGKKAGGSTDTQYF. CDR3 sequence (DNA): TGTGCCAGCTCGAATACGGGAGGTAAAAAGGCGGGAGGGTCCACAGATACGCAGTATTTT.

CDR3 nucleotide sequence: TGTGCCAGCAGCCAAAGATTCCTCGGGACTTCCAGGCGCGAGACCCAGTACTTC. Translated, it gives CASSQRFLGTSRRETQYF. This rearrangement joins TRBV7-9 to TRBJ2-5; TRBD2 is a possible D gene (6 bases). Deletions cut 5 bases from V and 5 bases from J, with 27 bases between. Germline-derived CDR1 and CDR2 are SEHNR and FQNEAQ (reference sequence). This CDR3 is 18 amino acids long.

The CDR3 protein is CASSYLGTGAYNEQFF. For the CDR3, the DNA is TGTGCCAGCAGTTACCTTGGGACAGGGGCCTACAATGAGCAGTTCTTC. The V call is TRBV6-5, the J call TRBJ2-1, with TRBD1 matching 10 bases. Trimming removed 2 bases from V and 2 bases from J; junction bases left unmatched: 3. The germline V gene encodes CDR1 MNHEY and CDR2 SVGAGI. The CDR3 sequence is 16 residues long.

The CDR3 is CASSSMTSTYEQYF. In DNA, the CDR3 is TGCGCCAGCAGCTCGATGACATCTACCTACGAGCAGTACTTC. The chain carries TRBV5-1 and TRBJ2-7, with D uncertain. Germline loops: CDR1 SGHRS, CDR2 YFSETQ. V was pared by 3 bases and J by 2 bases, with 12 bases between. This CDR3 has 14 amino acids. The entire variable domain, with the rest obtained from reference TRBV5-1 and TRBJ2-7, is as follows: KAGVTQTPRYLIKTRGQQVTLSCSPISGHRSVSWYQQTPGQGLQFLFEYFSETQRNKGNFPGRFSGRQFSNSRSEMNVSTLELGDSALYLCASSSMTSTYEQYFGPGTRLTVT.

The genes are TRBV7-2 and TRBJ1-5; no clear D gene. CDR1 and CDR2 from the germline V gene are SGHTA and FQGNSA. The CDR3 extends over 15 amino acids. V was clipped by 1 base and J by 4 bases, with 11 bases between them. The chain's CDR3 is CASSLGAGPNQPQHF. The CDR3 nucleotides read TGTGCCAGCAGCTTAGGGGCAGGCCCTAATCAGCCCCAGCATTTT.

V gene TRBV9 combines with J gene TRBJ1-2; TRBD1 might be the D (6 bases). V gave up 4 bases and J gave up 1 base, with 11 bases separating them. The CDR3 is 14 amino acids. Germline CDR1 SGDLS, CDR2 YYNGEE. CDR3 bases: TGTGCCAGCAGCCAACAGGGAGTTAACTATGGCTACACCTTC. As protein: CASSQQGVNYGYTF.

V and J are TRBV4-2 and TRBJ2-7; TRBD1 aligns across 7 bases. The junction had 5 bases not matched to a gene; V was cut back by 3 bases and J by 0 bases. Germline V lookup: CDR1 LGHNA, CDR2 YNFKEQ. The CDR3 loop spans 15 amino acids. DNA of the CDR3: TGTGCCAGCAGCCAGAACCGGGACAGCTCCTACGAGCAGTACTTC. Its translation is CASSQNRDSSYEQYF.

This clone showed up just a few times. The V gene is TRBV6-5, the J gene TRBJ1-1, with unresolved D. CDR3 length equals 13 residues. Trimming cost V 2 bases and J 10 bases, with 14 bases left between them. Germline CDR1 MNHEY, CDR2 SVGAGI. CDR3 in amino acids: CASSYRDSRGAFF. The CDR3, as DNA: TGTGCCAGCAGTTACCGGGATTCTCGAGGAGCTTTCTTT.

This clone came up a few times. The chain has TRBV29-1 and TRBJ1-1, with 11 bases matching TRBD1. Per the germline V gene, CDR1 is SQVTM and CDR2 is ANQGSEA. Losses at the gene ends were 7 bases for V and 5 bases for J; bases not matched to a gene: 6. The CDR3 length is 13 residues. The CDR3 nucleotides read TGCAGCGGGGAGGACAGGGGGCGGACTGAAGCTTTCTTT. It encodes CSGEDRGRTEAFF.

J is TRBJ2-7 and V is TRBV27; no firm D call. With 6 bases removed from V and 7 bases from J, the gap between germline ends came to 10 bases. Germline lookup yields CDR1 MNHEY and CDR2 SMNVEV (reference sequence). The CDR3 loop spans 11 amino acids. Here the CDR3 DNA reads TGTGCCAGCAGCTATAGAAATGAGCAGTACTTC. Protein: CASSYRNEQYF.

This clone was seen more than once but under ten times. The J gene is TRBJ2-3, the V gene TRBV6-6; 7 nucleotides align to TRBD2. Trimming removed 6 bases from V and 3 bases from J; junction bases left unmatched: 6. In germline, CDR1 is MNHNY, CDR2 SVGAGI (reference sequence). The CDR3 is made up of 14 amino acids. The CDR3 DNA sequence: TGTGCCAGCAGCTGGGGGGGAGGGACAGATACGCAGTATTTT. Its translation: CASSWGGGTDTQYF.

The rearrangement joins TRBV7-6 to TRBJ1-2, with a possible D match to TRBD1 (5 bases). From germline, CDR1 is SGHVS and CDR2 FNYEAQ. Between the trimmed V and J ends, which lost 0 bases and 5 bases, there was a span of 13 bases. The CDR3 covers 15 residues. CDR3 sequence: CASSLAWGTEYGYTF. In DNA, the CDR3 is TGTGCCAGCAGCTTAGCGTGGGGGACTGAATATGGCTACACCTTC.

This clone was detected only once. The chain links TRBV7-9 to TRBJ2-7; 7 positions agree with TRBD1. The CDR3 is made up of 14 amino acids. Germline CDR1 reads SEHNR; CDR2 reads FQNEAQ (reference sequence). The trim removed 5 bases at V and 5 bases at J, leaving 9 bases unmatched. DNA for the CDR3: TGTGCCAGCAGCCTACGACAGGGATGGAACGAGCAGTACTTC. Residues: CASSLRQGWNEQYF.

The chain is built from TRBV4-2 and TRBJ1-3, with D hard to call. Trimming took 0 bases from V and 0 from J, leaving 12 bases between them. CDR3 length: 17 residues. Germline V gene lookup returns CDR1 LGHNA and CDR2 YNFKEQ. The CDR3 protein is CASSQEGGQVSGNTIYF. The CDR3 region has the DNA TGTGCCAGCAGCCAAGAAGGCGGGCAGGTCTCTGGAAACACCATATATTTT.